The sequence of this TCR beta chain was determined in a study of cytomegalovirus exposure and HLA in healthy donors. Study-wide results and limits: HLA alleles were associated with 15,000 to 20,000 TCR beta sequences in a later analysis at 0.05 false discovery rate. Published work reported that the classifier diagnosed cytomegalovirus status with high specificity and sensitivity.

Use of 60 Vbeta and 13 Jbeta primers characterized the PCR. The data were produced by immunoSEQ multiplex PCR, yet TCRdb's version contains in-frame clones alone and is incomplete. Recorded for this sample: approximately 120,000 clones. For this clone: Its antigen is not known.

The sample taken for sequencing was PBMCs. The TCR comes from a man aged 30-40 years in good health and CMV-seronegative.

The CDR3 sequence is CASSDRGHEQFF. The CDR3 DNA reads TGTGCCAGCTCAGACAGGGGGCATGAGCAGTTCTTC. The genes are TRBV18 and TRBJ2-1; 10 bases are shared with TRBD1. V was pared by 5 bases and J by 8 bases, with 0 bases of the junction left unmatched. Germline V gives CDR1 KGHSH, CDR2 LQKENI. This CDR3 contains 12 residues.